One and the same sample provided the 7 T cell receptor beta chains below, sequenced in a study of shared clonotypes between healthy human individuals. The naive CD8 subset, CD45RO-negative cells positively selected for CCR7, excluded terminally differentiated effector memory CD45RA+ cells. The protocol was immunoSEQ multiplex PCR, while the TCRdb copy is restricted to in-frame clones and leaves out a portion. The table has about 2 million clones, about 94% seen once. The sample taken for sequencing was naive CD8+ T cells sorted from blood. The receptor set was obtained from a man between 18 and 29 years old in good health.

The chain is built from TRBV7-6 and TRBJ2-7; D is possibly TRBD2 (7 bases). Germline V lookup: CDR1 SGHVS, CDR2 FNYEAQ. Trimming removed 0 bases at V and 5 bases at J, with 14 bases between. This CDR3 contains 15 residues. The CDR3 coding sequence is TGTGCCAGCAGCTTAGCCGGGGAGGGGGGACACGAGCAGTACTTC. Its translation is CASSLAGEGGHEQYF.

This chain connects TRBV9 to TRBJ2-1; D is tentatively TRBD1 or TRBD2 (7 bases each). Per the germline V gene, CDR1 is SGDLS and CDR2 is YYNGEE. CDR3 size: 16 residues. Trimming pared 0 bases from V and 8 bases from J, leaving 18 bases between. CDR3 nucleotides: TGTGCCAGCAGCGTAGAAGGGGGCGGGAGTAAGGATGAGCAGTTCTTC. It translates to CASSVEGGGSKDEQFF.

The chain joins TRBV9 to TRBJ2-3, with TRBD2 as a possible D gene (5 bases). CDR3 size: 17 residues. V was cut by 4 bases and J by 2 bases, with 20 bases left in between. Germline CDR1 reads SGDLS; CDR2 reads YYNGEE. In DNA form, the CDR3 reads TGTGCCAGCAGCCCCTTCAGCGGAGGAGCATTCACAGATACGCAGTATTTT. It codes for CASSPFSGGAFTDTQYF.

The chain employs TRBV29-1 and TRBJ2-7; a possible D gene is TRBD1 (5 bases). Germline V gives CDR1 SQVTM, CDR2 ANQGSEA. V was pared by 5 bases and J by 7 bases, with 15 bases between. The CDR3 is 12 amino acids. The CDR3 here is CSVLHSTGEQYF. CDR3 nucleotide sequence: TGCAGCGTTTTACACAGTACAGGAGAGCAGTACTTC.

Note on this clone: Other DNA sequences of this sample code for an identical CDR3. V is TRBV11-2 and J is TRBJ2-1; D is perhaps TRBD2 (5 bases). V was cut by 0 bases and J by 7 bases, with 7 bases left in between. CDR3 length: 13 residues. CDR1 SGHAT and CDR2 FQNNGV come from the germline V gene. CDR3 protein: CASSLDSGNEQFF. The CDR3 nucleotides are TGTGCCAGCAGCTTAGATTCGGGAAATGAGCAGTTCTTC.

V usage is TRBV15 and J usage is TRBJ2-7; a weak D match, TRBD1 (6 bases). The CDR3 has 16 residues. The germline V gene encodes CDR1 LNHNV and CDR2 YYDKDF (reference sequence). The V gene lost 3 bases and the J gene lost 3 bases, with 18 bases spanning the gap. Written as DNA, the CDR3 is TGTGCCACCAGCAGCGCGTTTGGGGGCGACAACTACGAGCAGTACTTC. It codes for CATSSAFGGDNYEQYF.

The chain joins TRBV2 to TRBJ2-5; D might be TRBD1 (7 bases). Trimming took off 7 bases at V and 4 bases at J, with 13 bases between the two ends. This CDR3 region has 13 residues. Germline V gene lookup returns CDR1 SNHLY and CDR2 FYNNEI. The CDR3 nucleotides are TGTGCCAGCACCCAGGAGGGGGCAGAGACCCAGTACTTC. This gives the protein CASTQEGAETQYF.